These T cell receptor beta chains were read from a single sample in a study of Ad26.COV2.S vaccination and SARS-CoV-2 variants. Generated by immunoSEQ multiplex PCR, the TCRdb table keeps only in-frame clones and is missing some. The sample carries 300,000 to 400,000 clones, about 85% recorded once. Sequenced here: peripheral blood, sampled in a trial of Ad26.COV2.S vaccine versus placebo. These receptor sequences come from a person aged 18-60 years who received the Ad26.COV2.S COVID-19 vaccine or a placebo. CDR3s leave out the opening cysteine and the closing phenylalanine or tryptophan. The order of the fields is J gene, V gene, CDR3 protein.

TRBJ2-1 TRBV6-6 ASRGLAGDNEQF
TRBJ1-6 TRBV19 ASSKGQPNSPLH
TRBJ1-1 TRBV5-1 ASSYGQGVNTEAF
TRBJ2-1 TRBV23-1 ASSERGVSSARNEQF
TRBJ2-4 TRBV7-2 ASSLVGTGTGENIQY
TRBJ1-1 TRBV19 ASSTAWGELLEAF
TRBJ1-6 TRBV19 ASSTGSSPLH
TRBJ1-1 TRBV4-1 ASSQTGTGARNLNTEAF
TRBJ2-5 TRBV28 ASSFETQETQY
TRBJ2-7 TRBV19 ASSIQYFYSYEQY
TRBJ2-1 TRBV27 ASSNPGVYNNEQF
TRBJ1-3 TRBV2 ASSFGLPSESTIY
TRBJ2-5 TRBV25-1 ASSRGETQY
TRBJ2-1 TRBV11-2 ASKGGRSYNEQF
TRBJ2-1 TRBV6-5 ASSYYSGLSYNEQF
TRBJ2-7 TRBV6-1 ASSEGLAGLYEQY
TRBJ2-2 TRBV28 ASSFRGNPGTGELF
TRBJ2-2 TRBV11-2 ASSLTSGASNTGELF
TRBJ2-3 TRBV4-1 ASSQDDGGGYTDTQY
TRBJ2-7 TRBV5-6 ASSPLLAGVYEQY
TRBJ2-5 TRBV4-1 ASSRERRDIETQY
TRBJ1-5 TRBV11-2 ASSLEGGGNQPQH
TRBJ2-1 TRBV28 ASSPTGMLYNEQF
TRBJ1-1 TRBV6-6 ASSYPQGAEAF
TRBJ2-1 TRBV28 ASSFVPGQKAGGSYNEQF
TRBJ2-1 TRBV12-5 ASGLVKDSLLPNEQF